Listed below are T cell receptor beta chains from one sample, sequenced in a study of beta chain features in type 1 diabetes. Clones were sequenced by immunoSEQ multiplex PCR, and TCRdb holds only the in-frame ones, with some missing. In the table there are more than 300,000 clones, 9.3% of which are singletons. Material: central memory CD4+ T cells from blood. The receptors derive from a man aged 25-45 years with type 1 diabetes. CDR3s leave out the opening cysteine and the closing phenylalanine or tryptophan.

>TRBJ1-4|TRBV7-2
ASSLGSANEKLF
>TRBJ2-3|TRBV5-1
ASSRTLSTDTQY
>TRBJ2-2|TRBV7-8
ASSQSTRELF
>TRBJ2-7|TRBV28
ASSVEQGAGDEQY
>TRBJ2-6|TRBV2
ASSLDSGSPGANVLT
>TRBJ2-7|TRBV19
ASSEQGNYEQY
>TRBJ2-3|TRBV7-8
ASSPGGGQIV
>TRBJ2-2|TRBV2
ASSGRASATAGELF
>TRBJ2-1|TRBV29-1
SVKDRALNEQF
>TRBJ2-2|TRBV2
ASLLEGDTGELF
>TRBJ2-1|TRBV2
ASTVQGNYNEQF
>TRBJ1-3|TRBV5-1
ASSLSGGTGNTIY
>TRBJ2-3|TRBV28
ASSLPSGTGDTQY
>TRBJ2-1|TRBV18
ASSATGLADEQF
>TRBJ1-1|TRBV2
ASNLAERNTEAF
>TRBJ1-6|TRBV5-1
ASSLEVRTGNSPLH
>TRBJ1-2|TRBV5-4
ASSFKQGRSSYGYT
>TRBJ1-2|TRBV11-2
ASSLGVGRAGYT
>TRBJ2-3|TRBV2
ASRPQPTDTQY
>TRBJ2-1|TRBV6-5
ASSYSKGLGANEQF
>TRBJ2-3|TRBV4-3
ASSQGQGARADTQY
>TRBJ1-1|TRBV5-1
ASSFGMNTEAF
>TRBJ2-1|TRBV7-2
ASSLSQNEQF
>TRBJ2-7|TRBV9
ASSARDSRYEQY
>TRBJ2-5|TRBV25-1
ASSEWGAGGQTQY
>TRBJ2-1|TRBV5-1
ASRAESGQF
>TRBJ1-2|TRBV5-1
ASSSGLEGYGYT
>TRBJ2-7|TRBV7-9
ASSLGAGINEQY
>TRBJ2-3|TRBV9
ASSLGTASTDTQY
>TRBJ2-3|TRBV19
ATTLSGTGITDTQY
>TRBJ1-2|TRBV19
ASSILRGARNYGYT
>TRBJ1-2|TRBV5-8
ASSRIQGGYGYT
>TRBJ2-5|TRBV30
AWSQKWGPAQETQY
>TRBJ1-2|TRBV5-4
ASSLALRANYGYT
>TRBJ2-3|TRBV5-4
ASYFNSGGRTDTQY
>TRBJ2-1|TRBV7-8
ASSTRQGAIYNEQF
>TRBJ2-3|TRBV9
ASSPVGLAGATQY
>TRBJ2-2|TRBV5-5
ASSLRQGMTGELF
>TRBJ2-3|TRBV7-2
ASSFAGADTQY
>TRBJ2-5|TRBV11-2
ASSPLLAGVRGETQY
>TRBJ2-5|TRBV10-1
ASSEGFQETQY
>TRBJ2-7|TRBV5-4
ASSLFRYH
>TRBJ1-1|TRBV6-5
ASSYSTGAMNTEAF
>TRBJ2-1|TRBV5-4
ASSTAKRDNEQF
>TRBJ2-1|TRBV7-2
ASSAPDRTYNEQF
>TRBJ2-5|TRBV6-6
ASRLAGASQETQY
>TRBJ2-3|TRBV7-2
ASSWQRGTDTQY
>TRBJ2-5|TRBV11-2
ASSSSGGSTETQY
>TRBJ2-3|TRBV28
ASSLPATVTDTQY
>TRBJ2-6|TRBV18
ASSPQGATSGANVLT
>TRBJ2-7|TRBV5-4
ASRIQRGGPNSYEQY
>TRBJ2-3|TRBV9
ANSVRLAADTQY
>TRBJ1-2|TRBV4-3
ASSQERGAGDYGYT
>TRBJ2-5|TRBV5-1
ASSVGQGEETQY
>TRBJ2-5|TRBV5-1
ASSLGPGLQDTQY